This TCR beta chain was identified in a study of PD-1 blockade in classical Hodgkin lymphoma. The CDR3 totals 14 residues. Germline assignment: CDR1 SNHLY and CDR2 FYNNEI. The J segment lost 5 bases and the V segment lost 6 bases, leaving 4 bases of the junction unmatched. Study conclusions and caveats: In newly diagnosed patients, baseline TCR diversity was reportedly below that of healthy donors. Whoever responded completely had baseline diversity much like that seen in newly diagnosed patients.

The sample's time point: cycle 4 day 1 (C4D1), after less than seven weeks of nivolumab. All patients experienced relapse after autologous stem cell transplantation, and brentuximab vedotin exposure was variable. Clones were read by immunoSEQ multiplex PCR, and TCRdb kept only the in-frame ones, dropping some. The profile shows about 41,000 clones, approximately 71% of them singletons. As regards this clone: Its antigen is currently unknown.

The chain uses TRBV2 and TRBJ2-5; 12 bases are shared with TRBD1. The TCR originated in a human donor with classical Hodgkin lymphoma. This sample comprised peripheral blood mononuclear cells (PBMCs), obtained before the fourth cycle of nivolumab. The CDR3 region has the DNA TGTGCCAGCAGCGGGACAGGGGGCGTCGAGACCCAGTACTTC. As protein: CASSGTGGVETQYF.